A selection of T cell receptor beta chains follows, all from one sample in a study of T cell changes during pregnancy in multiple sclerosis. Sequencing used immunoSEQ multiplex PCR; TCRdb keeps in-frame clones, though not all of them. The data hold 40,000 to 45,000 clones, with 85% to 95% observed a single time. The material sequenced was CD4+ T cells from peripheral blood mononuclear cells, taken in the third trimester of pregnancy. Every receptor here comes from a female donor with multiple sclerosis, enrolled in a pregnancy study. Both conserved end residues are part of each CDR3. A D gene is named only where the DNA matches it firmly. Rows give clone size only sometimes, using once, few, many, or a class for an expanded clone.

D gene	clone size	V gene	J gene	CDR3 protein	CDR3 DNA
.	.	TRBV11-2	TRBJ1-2	CASTDRAYGYTF	TGTGCCAGCACCGACAGAGCTTATGGCTACACCTTC
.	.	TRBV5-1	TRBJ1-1	CASSLAPTANTEAFF	TGCGCCAGCAGCTTGGCCCCGACAGCTAACACTGAAGCTTTCTTT
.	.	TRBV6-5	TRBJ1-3	CASSLDSPSGNTIYF	TGTGCCAGCAGCCTGGACAGCCCGTCTGGAAACACCATATATTTT
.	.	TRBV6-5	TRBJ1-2	CASSYGQGNGYTF	TGTGCCAGCAGTTACGGGCAGGGGAATGGCTACACCTTC
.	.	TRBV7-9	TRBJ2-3	CASSPRVTDTQYF	TGTGCCAGCAGCCCGAGGGTGACAGATACGCAGTATTTT
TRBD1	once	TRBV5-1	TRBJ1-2	CASSLRGPTEAGYTF	TGCGCCAGCAGCTTGAGGGGGCCTACAGAGGCTGGCTACACCTTC
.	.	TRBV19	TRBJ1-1	CASSNREYTEAFF	TGTGCCAGTAGTAACAGGGAGTACACTGAAGCTTTCTTT
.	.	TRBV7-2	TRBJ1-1	CASSQQQGSTEAFF	TGTGCCAGCAGCCAACAACAGGGTAGCACTGAAGCTTTCTTT
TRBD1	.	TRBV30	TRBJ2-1	CAWSEGQGAYNEQFF	TGTGCCTGGAGTGAGGGACAGGGGGCCTACAATGAGCAGTTCTTC
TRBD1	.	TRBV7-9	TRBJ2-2	CASSWAGTENTGELFF	TGTGCCAGCAGCTGGGCCGGGACAGAGAACACCGGGGAGCTGTTTTTT
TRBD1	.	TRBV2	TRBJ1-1	CASSDITRLGTGYTEAFF	TGTGCCAGCAGCGATATCACGAGGCTCGGGACAGGGTACACTGAAGCTTTCTTT
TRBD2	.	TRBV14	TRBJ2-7	CASSQGSGSFYEQYF	TGTGCCAGCAGCCAAGGTAGCGGGAGCTTCTACGAGCAGTACTTC
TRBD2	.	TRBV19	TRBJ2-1	CASSNSGTRAYNEQFF	TGTGCCAGTAGTAACTCCGGGACTAGGGCCTACAATGAGCAGTTCTTC
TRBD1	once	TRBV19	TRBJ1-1	CASSAGTGGWNTEAFF	TGTGCCAGTAGTGCTGGGACAGGGGGCTGGAACACTGAAGCTTTCTTT
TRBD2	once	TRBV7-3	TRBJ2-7	CASSSLRGTSYEQYF	TGTGCCAGCAGCTCCCTGCGGGGGACCTCCTACGAGCAGTACTTC
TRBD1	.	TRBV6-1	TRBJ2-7	CASSDGTGGFYEQYF	TGTGCCAGCAGTGATGGGACAGGGGGTTTTTACGAGCAGTACTTC
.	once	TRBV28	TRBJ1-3	CASSPPTISGNTIYF	TGTGCCAGCAGTCCACCTACTATTTCTGGAAACACCATATATTTT
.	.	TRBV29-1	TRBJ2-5	CSVEKRWHSGEETQYF	TGCAGCGTTGAAAAGAGATGGCACTCAGGGGAAGAGACCCAGTACTTC
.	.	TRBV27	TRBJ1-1	CASRGQPGTEAFF	TGTGCCAGCAGAGGACAGCCTGGTACTGAAGCTTTCTTT
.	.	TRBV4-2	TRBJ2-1	CASSHVAPPRNEQFF	TGTGCCAGCAGCCACGTAGCTCCGCCCCGCAATGAGCAGTTCTTC
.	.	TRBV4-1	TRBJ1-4	CASSRGNGGDSGKLFF	TGCGCCAGCAGCCGGGGGAACGGGGGAGATTCTGGAAAACTGTTTTTT
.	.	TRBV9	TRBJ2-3	CASSSRAGGTDTQYF	TGTGCCAGCAGCTCTAGAGCCGGAGGCACAGATACGCAGTATTTT
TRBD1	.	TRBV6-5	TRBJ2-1	CASSYDGQGDEQFF	TGTGCCAGCAGTTACGATGGACAGGGCGATGAGCAGTTCTTC
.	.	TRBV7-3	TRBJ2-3	CASSLGPNPTDTQYF	TGTGCCAGCAGCCTTGGTCCTAACCCCACAGATACGCAGTATTTT
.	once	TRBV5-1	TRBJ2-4	CASSFLRAGEAKNIQYF	TGCGCCAGCAGCTTCCTTCGGGCAGGGGAAGCCAAAAACATTCAGTACTTC
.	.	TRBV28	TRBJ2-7	CASTPGASGIPEQYF	TGTGCCAGCACCCCAGGGGCTAGCGGAATTCCCGAGCAGTACTTC
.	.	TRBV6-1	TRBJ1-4	CASSELAGWEKLFF	TGTGCCAGCAGTGAACTTGCGGGTTGGGAAAAACTGTTTTTT
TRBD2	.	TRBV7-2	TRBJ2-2	CASSLTLAGGPGELFF	TGTGCCAGCAGCTTAACACTAGCGGGAGGGCCCGGGGAGCTGTTTTTT
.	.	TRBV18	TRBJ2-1	CASSLRLEDNEQFF	TGTGCCAGCTCACTACGACTAGAAGACAATGAGCAGTTCTTC
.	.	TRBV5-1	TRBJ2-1	CASSPDPGTGYNEQFF	TGCGCCAGCAGCCCCGACCCAGGGACTGGGTACAATGAGCAGTTCTTC
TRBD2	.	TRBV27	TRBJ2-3	CASSSKGWVAGRDTQYF	TGTGCCAGCAGTTCCAAAGGGTGGGTAGCGGGGCGAGATACGCAGTATTTT
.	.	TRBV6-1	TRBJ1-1	CASSVKMNTEAFF	TGTGCCAGCAGTGTTAAAATGAACACTGAAGCTTTCTTT
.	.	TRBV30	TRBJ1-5	CAWSVRGGQPQHF	TGTGCCTGGAGTGTACGGGGGGGACAGCCCCAGCATTTT
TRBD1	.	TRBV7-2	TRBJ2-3	CASSPQTGLRTDTQYF	TGTGCCAGCAGCCCCCAGACAGGGCTTCGCACAGATACGCAGTATTTT
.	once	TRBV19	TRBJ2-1	CASSIAPPGLRSYNEQFF	TGTGCCAGTAGTATAGCACCCCCGGGACTGCGCTCCTACAATGAGCAGTTCTTC
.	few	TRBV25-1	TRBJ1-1	CASSEWEPNTEAFF	TGTGCCAGCAGTGAATGGGAGCCGAACACTGAAGCTTTCTTT
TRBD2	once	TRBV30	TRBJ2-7	CAWSDTKRGDPHEQYF	TGTGCCTGGAGCGACACAAAGCGGGGAGACCCCCACGAGCAGTACTTC
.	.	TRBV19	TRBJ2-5	CASSPPGGRETQYF	TGTGCCAGTAGTCCCCCGGGGGGCAGGGAGACCCAGTACTTC
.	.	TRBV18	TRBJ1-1	CASSLKSVSNTEAFF	TGTGCCAGCTCACTAAAGAGTGTCTCAAACACTGAAGCTTTCTTT
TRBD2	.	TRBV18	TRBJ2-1	CASFLSLAGQPSSYNEQFF	TGTGCCAGCTTCCTCTCGCTAGCGGGCCAACCAAGCTCCTACAATGAGCAGTTCTTC
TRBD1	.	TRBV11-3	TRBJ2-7	CASSDAGQGTYEQYF	TGTGCCAGCAGCGACGCGGGACAGGGAACATACGAGCAGTACTTC
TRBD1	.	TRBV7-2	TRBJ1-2	CASSPGGAQGRYGYTF	TGTGCCAGCAGCCCCGGGGGTGCACAGGGGCGGTATGGCTACACCTTC
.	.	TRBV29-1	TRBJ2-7	CSVEEAGKETYEQYF	TGCAGCGTTGAAGAGGCCGGGAAAGAAACCTACGAGCAGTACTTC
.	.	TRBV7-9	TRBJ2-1	CASSEWADNNEQFF	TGTGCCAGCAGCGAGTGGGCCGATAACAATGAGCAGTTCTTC
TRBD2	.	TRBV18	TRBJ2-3	CASSQNSGLVIADTQYF	TGTGCCAGCTCACAAAACAGTGGACTAGTAATTGCAGATACGCAGTATTTT
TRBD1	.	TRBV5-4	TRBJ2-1	CASSSSGGRRYNEQFF	TGTGCCAGCAGCTCGTCAGGGGGTAGACGGTACAATGAGCAGTTCTTC
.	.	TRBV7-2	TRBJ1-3	CASSLGPSGNTIYF	TGTGCCAGCAGCTTAGGGCCCTCTGGAAACACCATATATTTT
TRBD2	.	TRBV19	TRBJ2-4	CASSRSLGLADKNIQYF	TGTGCCAGTAGTAGGAGCCTAGGACTAGCGGACAAAAACATTCAGTACTTC
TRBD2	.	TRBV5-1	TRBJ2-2	CASSQGAGGMTGELFF	TGCGCCAGCTCCCAAGGCGCGGGAGGAATGACCGGGGAGCTGTTTTTT
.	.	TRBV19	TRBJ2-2	CASRAGNTGELFF	TGTGCCAGTCGAGCAGGGAACACCGGGGAGCTGTTTTTT
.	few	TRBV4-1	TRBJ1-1	CASSQPLKTGNTEAFF	TGCGCCAGCAGCCAACCTCTAAAAACAGGGAACACTGAAGCTTTCTTT
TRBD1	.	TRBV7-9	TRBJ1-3	CASSLGDGQGSGNTIYF	TGTGCCAGCAGCTTAGGGGACGGACAGGGCTCTGGAAACACCATATATTTT
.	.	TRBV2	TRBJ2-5	CASSPHRDETQYF	TGTGCCAGCAGTCCCCACAGGGATGAGACCCAGTACTTC
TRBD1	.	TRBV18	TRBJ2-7	CASSPPRTGYYYEQYF	TGTGCCAGCTCACCCCCGAGGACAGGGTATTACTACGAGCAGTACTTC